This T cell receptor beta chain emerged from a study of CD8 T cells in ankylosing spondylitis. Study-wide points: Characteristic of ankylosing spondylitis blood, it appeared, was a TCR beta motif comprising several highly homologous variants. Researchers reportedly found disease-linked clones significantly enriched in matched ankylosing spondylitis synovial fluid.

A note on this clonotype: Antigen unknown.

Using quantitative 5'-RACE with molecular barcodes, the authors made TCR beta libraries. Using its own MiXCR run on the 5' RACE reads, TCRdb lists one record per CDR3 protein. The data contain 200,000 or so distinct CDR3 sequences, around a sixth of them singletons. In germline, CDR1 is ENHRY, CDR2 SYGVKD. V was trimmed by 7 bases and J by 2 bases, leaving 14 bases between them. The CDR3 totals 14 residues. Sequenced input: blood, either unsorted or a sorted T cell fraction (not recorded which). The source is a male donor between 5 and 29 years old with ankylosing spondylitis or in good health (not recorded which). The chain carries TRBV10-3 and TRBJ2-5; D is undetermined. The DNA of the CDR3 is TGTGCCATCATTAGACATTTAAGACAAGAGACCCAGTACTTC. Its translation: CAIIRHLRQETQYF.